These 8 T cell receptor beta chains came from one sample sequenced in a study of CD8+ T cells in alopecia areata. TCR sequencing used cDNA made by reverse transcription of extracted RNA. Some clones are missing from TCRdb's copy, which holds only in-frame ones; the method was immunoSEQ multiplex PCR. The sample records under 250,000 clones, about 53% being singletons. Sequenced here: CD4+ T cells sorted from blood, sampled at week 0. The receptors originated from a human donor with alopecia areata.

The V call is TRBV25-1, the J call TRBJ2-1; perhaps D is TRBD1 or TRBD2 (5 bases each). The germline V gene encodes CDR1 MGHDK and CDR2 SYGVNS. This CDR3 contains 14 residues. Between the trimmed V and J ends, which lost 4 bases and 2 bases, there was a span of 9 bases. CDR3 sequence (DNA): TGTGCCAGCAGTGTGGGACGGGCCTACAATGAGCAGTTCTTC. This translates into CASSVGRAYNEQFF.

This rearrangement joins TRBV29-1 to TRBJ2-7, with D perhaps TRBD2 (5 bases). The CDR3 loop spans 13 amino acids. V was cut by 2 bases and J by 0 bases, with 8 bases left in between. Germline loops: CDR1 SQVTM, CDR2 ANQGSEA. The CDR3 region is CSVESGFSYEQYF. DNA of the CDR3: TGCAGCGTTGAAAGCGGATTCTCCTACGAGCAGTACTTC.

This clone was picked up a small number of times. This chain uses TRBV15 with TRBJ2-3; D is ambiguous. Trimming left V 1 base short and J 4 bases short, with 3 bases between. From germline, CDR1 is LNHNV and CDR2 YYDKDF (reference sequence). CDR3 length equals 12 residues. In nucleotides, the CDR3 is TGTGCCACCAGCAGAGGATCAGATACGCAGTATTTT. This codes for CATSRGSDTQYF.

This clone came up many times. DNA of the CDR3: TGTGCCAGCAGCTCATTACTAGCGGGAGGACCAGATACGCAGTATTTT. This codes for CASSSLLAGGPDTQYF. The rearrangement links TRBV11-2 to TRBJ2-3, with 12 bases lining up with TRBD2. This CDR3 contains 16 residues. J gave up 4 bases and V 4 bases, and 6 bases lay outside the gene matches. Germline-derived CDR1 and CDR2 are SGHAT and FQNNGV.

V gene TRBV15 combines with J gene TRBJ1-6, with D possibly TRBD1 on 6 matching bases. CDR1 is LNHNV, CDR2 YYDKDF, per germline (reference sequence). The CDR3 spans 15 residues. The V and J ends lost 5 bases and 8 bases respectively, with 16 bases between them. In DNA, the CDR3 is TGTGCCACCAGCTTGGACAGTTGGGGGGATTCACCCCTCCACTTT. Protein product: CATSLDSWGDSPLHF.

This clone was counted only a few times. The chain has TRBV5-1 and TRBJ1-1, with a tentative D call TRBD1 (5 bases). Germline V gene sequence: CDR1 SGHRS, CDR2 YFSETQ. The CDR3 spans 15 residues. V lost 0 bases and J lost 1, with 10 bases in between. CDR3 region: CASSLAGGENTEAFF. The CDR3 coding sequence is TGCGCCAGCAGCTTGGCCGGAGGGGAGAACACTGAAGCTTTCTTT.

This CDR3 is CSVGTGGKDGYTF. The CDR3 DNA is TGCAGCGTTGGGACAGGGGGCAAGGATGGCTACACCTTC. The J gene is TRBJ1-2, the V gene TRBV29-1; TRBD1 matches 11 bases. This CDR3 region has 13 residues. Per the germline V gene, CDR1 is SQVTM and CDR2 is ANQGSEA. The V and J ends lost 4 bases and 6 bases, in that order; junction bases with no gene match: 4. Using reference TRBV29-1 and TRBJ1-2 for the parts outside the CDR3, the full variable domain is SAVISQKPSRDICQRGTSLTIQCQVDSQVTMMFWYRQQPGQSLTLIATANQGSEATYESGFVIDKFPISRPNLTFSTLTVSNMSPEDSSIYLCSVGTGGKDGYTFGSGTRLTVV.

The DNA for the CDR3 is TGTGCCAGCAGCTTACGGTATCGGGACTACGAGCAGTACTTC. This sequence encodes CASSLRYRDYEQYF. The chain recombines TRBV11-2 with TRBJ2-7, with D possibly TRBD2 on 5 matching bases. This CDR3 is built from 14 residues. CDR1 SGHAT and CDR2 FQNNGV come from the germline V gene. Trimming removed 2 bases from V and 3 bases from J, with 11 bases in between.